Following are 17 T cell receptor beta chains from one sample sequenced in a study of blood T cell repertoires in COVID-19. Profiling relied on immunoSEQ multiplex PCR, and the TCRdb table lists in-frame clones only, not all of them. The top ten hold approximately 3% of the sample, which has about 360,000 clones, about 83% seen once. Sequences were obtained from peripheral blood. Receptors were obtained from a man aged 30 to 39 with active or convalescent COVID-19.

V usage is TRBV7-9 and J usage is TRBJ1-2; tentative D call: TRBD1 (6 bases). The CDR3 is 15 residues long. Trimming removed 4 bases from V and 4 bases from J, with 16 bases in between. Germline loops: CDR1 SEHNR, CDR2 FQNEAQ (reference sequence). In DNA, the CDR3 is TGTGCCAGCAGCTCCGATTCCGGGGGGCCCTATGGCTACACCTTC. Amino acids: CASSSDSGGPYGYTF.

This rearrangement joins TRBV25-1 to TRBJ2-2; D is ambiguous. Per germline, CDR1 MGHDK and CDR2 SYGVNS. This CDR3 region has 12 residues. The germline V and J ends were trimmed by 3 bases and 8 bases, with 7 bases remaining between them. This CDR3 reads CASSENWGELFF. The DNA of the CDR3 is TGTGCCAGCAGTGAGAACTGGGGGGAGCTGTTTTTT.

The rearrangement joins TRBV11-2 to TRBJ2-3; 12 bases fit TRBD2. V shed 4 bases and J 1 base; nucleotides not matched to a gene: 6. Looked up from germline, CDR1 is SGHAT and CDR2 is FQNNGV. The CDR3 consists of 17 residues. The CDR3 loop reads CASSSTSGRPRTDTQYF. The CDR3 DNA follows: TGTGCCAGCAGCTCCACTAGCGGGAGGCCCCGCACAGATACGCAGTATTTT.

In its sample, this clone was seen a few times. The V gene is TRBV5-1, the J gene TRBJ1-6; 9 nucleotides match TRBD1. V lost 4 bases, J lost 1 base, and 6 bases stayed unmatched. This CDR3 contains 17 residues. Germline V lookup: CDR1 SGHRS, CDR2 YFSETQ. CDR3 residues: CASSLDRGVSYNSPLHF. CDR3 coding DNA: TGCGCCAGCAGCCTGGACAGGGGTGTTTCCTATAATTCACCCCTCCACTTT.

The DNA for the CDR3 is TGTGCCAGCAAGCGAGGGGGGAGGGAAGAGACCCAGTACTTC. This sequence encodes CASKRGGREETQYF. The chain has TRBV2 and TRBJ2-5; D might be TRBD2 (7 bases). Trimming removed 7 bases at V and 3 bases at J, with 15 bases between. This CDR3 spans 14 amino acids. The germline V gene encodes CDR1 SNHLY and CDR2 FYNNEI.

The rearrangement joins TRBV3-1 (or the pseudogene TRBV3-2) to TRBJ1-1; D is perhaps TRBD1 (5 bases). V was cut by 2 bases and J by 3 bases, with 16 bases left in between. CDR1 is LGHDT and CDR2 is YNNKEL in the germline V gene (reference sequence). The CDR3 has 16 amino acids. The CDR3 here is CASSQWGGKADTEAFF. As DNA, the CDR3 is TGTGCCAGCAGCCAATGGGGGGGGAAGGCGGACACTGAAGCTTTCTTT.

V is TRBV15 and J is TRBJ1-3, with D possibly TRBD1 on 5 matching bases. The CDR3 runs to 15 residues. The V and J ends lost 4 bases and 4 bases respectively, with 14 bases between them. The germline CDR1 and CDR2 sequences are LNHNV and YYDKDF (reference sequence). The CDR3: CATSTPTGPGNTIYF. As DNA, the CDR3 is TGTGCCACCAGCACCCCTACAGGTCCCGGAAACACCATATATTTT.

The J gene is TRBJ1-1, the V gene TRBV14; D call uncertain. Trimming cost V 0 bases and J 3 bases, with 8 bases left between them. From germline, CDR1 is SGHDN and CDR2 FVKESK. The CDR3 spans 14 residues. CDR3: CASSQDPEYTEAFF. The CDR3 DNA reads as TGTGCCAGCAGCCAAGATCCGGAGTACACTGAAGCTTTCTTT.

V gene TRBV15 combines with J gene TRBJ1-1, with 10 bases matching TRBD1. CDR1 is LNHNV and CDR2 is YYDKDF in the germline V gene (reference sequence). The V and J ends lost 4 bases and 1 base, in that order; junction bases with no gene match: 3. This CDR3 region has 15 residues. The CDR3 here is CATSKDRGPNTEAFF. In DNA, the CDR3 is TGTGCCACCAGCAAAGACAGGGGGCCGAACACTGAAGCTTTCTTT.

Remarks on this clone: Other DNA sequences from this sample encode an identical CDR3 as well. CDR3 residues: CAWSPRGYEQYF. In DNA form, the CDR3 reads TGTGCCTGGAGTCCCCGGGGGTACGAGCAGTACTTC. V gene TRBV30 combines with J gene TRBJ2-7; D possibly corresponds to TRBD2 (6 bases). V was trimmed by 2 bases and J by 4 bases, leaving 9 bases between them. The V gene's germline CDR1 is GTSNPN and CDR2 SVGIG (reference sequence). The CDR3 length is 12 residues. Filled out from reference TRBV30 and TRBJ2-7, the complete variable domain reads SQTIHQWPATLVQPVGSPLSLECTVEGTSNPNLYWYRQAAGRGLQLLFYSVGIGQISSEVPQNLSASRPQDRQFILSSKKLLLSDSGFYLCAWSPRGYEQYFGPGTRLTVT.

The chain combines TRBV15 with TRBJ1-2, with a tentative D call TRBD1 (5 bases). This CDR3 contains 17 residues. V was pared by 0 bases and J by 7 bases, with 21 bases between. CDR1 LNHNV and CDR2 YYDKDF come from the germline V gene (reference sequence). The CDR3 sequence: CATSRDGGVHGVGGYTF. CDR3 bases: TGTGCCACCAGCAGAGACGGGGGAGTACACGGGGTTGGTGGCTACACCTTC. Together with reference TRBV15 and TRBJ1-2, the CDR3 gives the full variable domain: DAMVIQNPRYQVTQFGKPVTLSCSQTLNHNVMYWYQQKSSQAPKLLFHYYDKDFNNEADTPDNFQSRRPNTSFCFLDIRSPGLGDTAMYLCATSRDGGVHGVGGYTFGSGTRLTVV.

The V and J genes are TRBV19 and TRBJ1-4; D remains ambiguous. The CDR3 totals 14 residues. Trimming removed 7 bases from V and 1 base from J, with 10 bases in between. Per germline, CDR1 LNHDA and CDR2 SQIVND (reference sequence). CDR3 in amino acids: CASKGSRTNEKLFF. DNA of the CDR3: TGTGCCAGTAAAGGTAGCAGAACTAATGAAAAACTGTTTTTT.

The chain uses TRBV24-1 and TRBJ2-7, with 8 nucleotides matching TRBD2. Unmatched junction bases numbered 10, after V lost 9 bases and J lost 4 bases. The CDR3 has 14 residues. Germline V CDR1 and CDR2: KGHDR, SFDVKD. The CDR3 is CATAWGLDIYEQYF. The CDR3, as DNA: TGTGCCACCGCGTGGGGACTAGATATTTACGAGCAGTACTTC.

In its sample, this clone was seen once. The V gene is TRBV30, the J gene TRBJ1-2; D not certain. This CDR3 is 13 amino acids long. Germline-derived CDR1 and CDR2 are GTSNPN and SVGIG (reference sequence). The ends were cut back, 3 bases at V and 0 bases at J, with 8 bases in the middle. The CDR3 sequence: CAWSQVANYGYTF. CDR3 DNA: TGTGCCTGGAGCCAGGTTGCTAACTATGGCTACACCTTC. The complete variable domain, with remaining parts taken from reference TRBV30 and TRBJ1-2, reads SQTIHQWPATLVQPVGSPLSLECTVEGTSNPNLYWYRQAAGRGLQLLFYSVGIGQISSEVPQNLSASRPQDRQFILSSKKLLLSDSGFYLCAWSQVANYGYTFGSGTRLTVV.

The chain carries TRBV19 and TRBJ2-3, with 8 bases fitting TRBD2. The V gene's germline CDR1 is LNHDA and CDR2 SQIVND (reference sequence). The CDR3 spans 15 residues. The ends lost 1 base at V and 6 bases at J; junction bases unmatched: 6. CDR3 DNA sequence: TGTGCCAGTAGTATAGCCGGGGGGGCATGGGATACGCAGTATTTT. Protein product: CASSIAGGAWDTQYF.

The chain employs TRBV19 and TRBJ2-7; D perhaps matches TRBD1 (6 bases). Germline V CDR1 and CDR2: LNHDA, SQIVND (reference sequence). CDR3 length: 11 residues. Between the trimmed V and J ends, which lost 7 bases and 6 bases, there was a span of 10 bases. The CDR3: CASMGATEQYF. CDR3 sequence (DNA): TGTGCCAGTATGGGGGCAACCGAGCAGTACTTC. Variable domain in full (rest from reference TRBV19 and TRBJ2-7): DGGITQSPKYLFRKEGQNVTLSCEQNLNHDAMYWYRQDPGQGLRLIYYSQIVNDFQKGDIAEGYSVSREKKESFPLTVTSAQKNPTAFYLCASMGATEQYFGPGTRLTVT.

The genes are TRBV6-5 and TRBJ1-2, with TRBD1 matching 7 bases. Germline CDR1 reads MNHEY; CDR2 reads SVGAGI. The V segment lost 0 bases and the J segment 4 bases; nucleotides outside the gene matches: 2. This CDR3 spans 14 amino acids. For the CDR3, the DNA is TGTGCCAGCAGTTACTCAGGGACAGCCTATGGCTACACCTTC. It yields the protein CASSYSGTAYGYTF.